The 21 T cell receptor beta chains listed next were all sequenced from one sample in a study of identical twins. TCRdb reanalysed the 5' RACE reads using MiXCR and keeps one entry per CDR3 protein. Of under 800,000 distinct CDR3 sequences in the sample, roughly 20% are singletons; the top ten hold more than 4%. In addition, the sample was reused for a study of T cells expressing NK-cell markers.

Sequenced material: PBMCs. The receptors come from a woman aged 18-30 years in good health.

This clonotype was recorded a few times. The chain recombines TRBV10-3 with TRBJ1-4, with D possibly being TRBD1 (6 bases). The germline gives CDR1 ENHRY, CDR2 SYGVKD. The CDR3 is 14 residues long. V was pared by 11 bases and J by 8 bases, with 21 bases between. The CDR3 is CASRTAGAREKLFF. The CDR3 region has the DNA TGTGCCTCCCGGACGGCGGGGGCAAGGGAAAAACTGTTTTTT.

This clonotype was found a few times. This chain's CDR3 is CSAGDSNSGANVLTF. The CDR3, as DNA: TGCAGTGCTGGGGACTCGAACTCTGGGGCCAACGTCCTGACTTTC. The gene calls are TRBV20-1 and TRBJ2-6, with D maybe TRBD2 (6 bases). The V gene lost 5 bases and the J gene lost 0 bases, with 11 bases spanning the gap. The CDR3 is 15 amino acids. Per germline, CDR1 DFQATT and CDR2 SNEGSKA (reference sequence).

This clonotype was detected only a few times. The chain couples TRBV20-1 to TRBJ2-6; TRBD2 agrees at 7 bases. The V gene's germline CDR1 is DFQATT and CDR2 SNEGSKA (reference sequence). V was clipped by 3 bases and J by 2 bases; unmatched bases: 7. The CDR3 runs 16 residues. The CDR3 region is CSARRGKTTGANVLTF. The CDR3 nucleotides read TGCAGTGCTAGGCGGGGGAAGACAACTGGGGCCAACGTCCTGACTTTC.

The V gene is TRBV7-2, the J gene TRBJ2-7, with D perhaps TRBD2 (5 bases). The V end was cut by 5 bases, the J end by 5 bases, with 19 bases between. Germline assignment: CDR1 SGHTA and CDR2 FQGNSA. The CDR3 has 15 amino acids. DNA for the CDR3: TGTGCCAGCAGCCTCCGGGGAACTGGGAACGACGAGCAGTACTTC. It is translated as CASSLRGTGNDEQYF.

This clonotype was counted a few times. The CDR3 region has the DNA TGCAGTGCTAGAGGGGCTAGCGGGGACACAGATACGCAGTATTTT. This sequence encodes CSARGASGDTDTQYF. The rearrangement joins TRBV20-1 to TRBJ2-3; 9 bases agree with TRBD2. J lost 2 bases, V lost 1 base, and 4 bases had no gene match. Germline V gives CDR1 DFQATT, CDR2 SNEGSKA (reference sequence). The CDR3 length is 15 residues.

This clonotype was detected many times. The chain couples TRBV5-1 to TRBJ1-5, with D possibly being TRBD1 (5 bases). V dropped 5 bases and J dropped 1 base, with 10 bases sitting between them. CDR3 length: 14 residues. Germline loops: CDR1 SGHRS, CDR2 YFSETQ. CDR3: CASSRDGSNQPQHF. In nucleotides, the CDR3 is TGCGCCAGCAGTCGGGACGGGAGCAATCAGCCCCAGCATTTT.

CDR3 sequence (DNA): TGCGCCAGCAGCTCCACGCCCAGGGGGGGCACAGATACGCAGTATTTT. This codes for CASSSTPRGGTDTQYF. The V gene is TRBV5-1, the J gene TRBJ2-3; TRBD1 might be the D (7 bases). Trimming took off 3 bases at V and 1 base at J, with 15 bases between the two ends. In germline, CDR1 is SGHRS, CDR2 YFSETQ. CDR3 length: 16 residues.

The CDR3 DNA follows: TGTGCCAGCAGCCGGAGGGGGAAGAACACTGAAGCTTTCTTT. Translated, it gives CASSRRGKNTEAFF. The rearrangement links TRBV12-3 or TRBV12-4 to TRBJ1-1; D perhaps matches TRBD1 (6 bases). The CDR3 totals 14 residues. Trimming left V 6 bases short and J 1 base short, with 12 bases between.

J is TRBJ2-3 and V is TRBV4-3; 7 bases are a match to TRBD2. CDR1 and CDR2 from the germline V gene are LGHNA and YSLEER. CDR3 length: 15 amino acids. With 3 bases clipped from V and 2 bases from J, the junction kept 5 bases outside the gene matches. CDR3 sequence (DNA): TGCGCCAGCAGCCAGGCTAGCGGAGACACAGATACGCAGTATTTT. Its translation is CASSQASGDTDTQYF.

This clonotype was counted between two and nine times. The V and J genes are TRBV18 and TRBJ1-5; D is possibly TRBD1 (5 bases). The CDR3 loop spans 15 amino acids. In germline, CDR1 is KGHSH, CDR2 LQKENI. Trimming shortened V by 5 bases and J by 0 bases, and 11 bases separated the two germline ends. The CDR3: CASSAIDSSNQPQHF. The CDR3 DNA reads as TGTGCCAGCTCAGCCATTGACAGTAGCAATCAGCCCCAGCATTTT.

This clonotype has a handful of counts. The chain couples TRBV5-6 to TRBJ1-6, with 9 nucleotides matching TRBD1. V lost 2 bases, J lost 10 bases, and 7 bases stayed unmatched. The CDR3 is 15 amino acids. Germline values: CDR1 SGHDT, CDR2 YYEEEE. The DNA of the CDR3 is TGTGCCAGCAGCTTCCGGGACAGGGAGGTCTCACCCCTCCACTTT. Translation gives CASSFRDREVSPLHF. The variable domain in full, completed from reference TRBV5-6 and TRBJ1-6, reads DAGVTQSPTHLIKTRGQQVTLRCSPKSGHDTVSWYQQALGQGPQFIFQYYEEEERQRGNFPDRFSGHQFPNYSSELNVNALLLGDSALYLCASSFRDREVSPLHFGNGTRLTVT.

This chain links TRBV5-5 with TRBJ1-4; D is perhaps TRBD1 (5 bases). V was cut by 4 bases and J by 4 bases, with 11 bases left in between. The CDR3 runs 14 residues. Germline values: CDR1 SGHKS, CDR2 YYEKEE (reference sequence). The CDR3 is CASSPRGGNEKLFF. CDR3 nucleotides: TGTGCCAGCAGCCCCCGGGGGGGTAATGAAAAACTGTTTTTT.

This clonotype came up many times. This chain uses TRBV12-3 or TRBV12-4 with TRBJ2-1; 9 nucleotides match TRBD2. Trimming cost V 1 base and J 5 bases; bases outside gene matches: 3. The CDR3 has 15 amino acids. CDR3 in amino acids: CASSLERGDHNEQFF. In DNA form, the CDR3 reads TGTGCCAGCAGTTTAGAGCGGGGGGACCACAATGAGCAGTTCTTC.

The chain has TRBV12-3 or TRBV12-4 and TRBJ2-6; unclear D gene. The CDR3 has 15 amino acids. V dropped 7 bases and J dropped 0 bases, with 10 bases sitting between them. The CDR3 region is CASKWVRSGANVLTF. The DNA of the CDR3 is TGTGCCAGCAAGTGGGTGCGCTCTGGGGCCAACGTCCTGACTTTC.

The chain combines TRBV10-3 with TRBJ2-7; 12 bases map to TRBD2. This CDR3 has 14 residues. V shed 6 bases and J 1 base; nucleotides not matched to a gene: 1. Germline CDR1 reads ENHRY; CDR2 reads SYGVKD. CDR3 loop: CAIRLAGGSYEQYF. The CDR3 bases are TGTGCCATCAGGCTAGCGGGAGGGTCCTACGAGCAGTACTTC.

This clonotype has a count of ten or more. The rearrangement uses TRBV6-5 and TRBJ2-1; D remains ambiguous. Germline-derived CDR1 and CDR2 are MNHEY and SVGAGI. Trimming shortened V by 2 bases and J by 9 bases, and 8 bases separated the two germline ends. The CDR3 has 12 residues. This CDR3 reads CASSYGATEQFF. As DNA, the CDR3 is TGTGCCAGCAGTTACGGAGCAACTGAGCAGTTCTTC.

The V call is TRBV10-1, the J call TRBJ2-7, with D possibly matching TRBD1 (6 bases). V was shortened by 2 bases and J by 5 bases, with 13 bases between the two germline ends. The CDR3 consists of 14 residues. CDR1 and CDR2 (germline): WNHNN, SYGVQD (reference sequence). The CDR3 DNA is TGCGCCAGCAGTGAGACACAGGGTCTCCACGAGCAGTACTTC. It translates to CASSETQGLHEQYF.

In this sample, this clonotype turned up a few times. The chain links TRBV12-3 or TRBV12-4 to TRBJ2-1; TRBD2 is a possible D gene (5 bases). Trimming removed 11 bases at V and 5 bases at J, with 22 bases between. The CDR3 contains 15 residues. CDR3 coding DNA: TGTGCCGATCCCATCCCACTAGAACGTAACAATGAGCAGTTCTTC. Amino acid sequence: CADPIPLERNNEQFF.

This clonotype came up a few times. The chain combines TRBV3-1 with TRBJ2-3, with 9 positions matching TRBD2. This CDR3 has 18 amino acids. V dropped 1 base and J dropped 4; count of bases not matched to a gene: 12. Germline CDR1 is LGHDT and CDR2 is YNNKEL (reference sequence). The CDR3 sequence: CASSQGHGAGGYADTQYF. CDR3 nucleotide sequence: TGTGCCAGCAGCCAAGGACACGGGGCGGGAGGGTATGCAGATACGCAGTATTTT.

This clonotype was counted only a few times. V gene TRBV6-2 or TRBV6-3 combines with J gene TRBJ2-7; TRBD2 matches at 9 bases. The V gene's germline CDR1 is MNHEY and CDR2 SVGEGT. This CDR3 region has 20 residues. Losses at the gene ends were 2 bases for V and 0 bases for J; bases not matched to a gene: 17. The CDR3 loop reads CASSYPGVGGSGGISYEQYF. CDR3 bases: TGTGCCAGCAGTTACCCCGGCGTTGGGGGTAGCGGGGGAATCTCCTACGAGCAGTACTTC.

The rearrangement uses TRBV9 and TRBJ2-3; 13 bases map to TRBD2. V was clipped by 4 bases and J by 6 bases; unmatched bases: 8. Germline loops: CDR1 SGDLS, CDR2 YYNGEE. The CDR3 runs to 16 residues. The CDR3 region has the DNA TGTGCCAGCAGCCAACTGGGACTAGCGGGACAGGATACGCAGTATTTT. This encodes CASSQLGLAGQDTQYF.